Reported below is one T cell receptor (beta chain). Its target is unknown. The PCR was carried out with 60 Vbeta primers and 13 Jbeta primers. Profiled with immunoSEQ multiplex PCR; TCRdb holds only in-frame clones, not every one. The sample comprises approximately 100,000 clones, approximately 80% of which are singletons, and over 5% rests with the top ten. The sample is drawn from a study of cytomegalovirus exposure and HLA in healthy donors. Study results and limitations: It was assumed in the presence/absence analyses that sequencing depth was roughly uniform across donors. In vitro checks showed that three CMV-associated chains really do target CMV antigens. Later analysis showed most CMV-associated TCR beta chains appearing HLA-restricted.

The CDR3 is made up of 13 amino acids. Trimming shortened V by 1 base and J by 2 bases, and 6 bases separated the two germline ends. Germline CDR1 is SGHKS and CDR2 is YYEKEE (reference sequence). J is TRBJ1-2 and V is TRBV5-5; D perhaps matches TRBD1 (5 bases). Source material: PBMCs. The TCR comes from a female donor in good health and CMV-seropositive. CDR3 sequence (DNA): TGTGCCAGCAGCTTGTCAGGGAACTATGGCTACACCTTC. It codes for CASSLSGNYGYTF.